Below are 32 T cell receptor beta chains sequenced from a single sample in a study of cytomegalovirus exposure and HLA in healthy donors. The PCR had 60 Vbeta and 13 Jbeta primers. Sequencing used immunoSEQ multiplex PCR; TCRdb keeps in-frame clones, though not all of them. The sample consists of some 140,000 clones, roughly four fifths of them appearing once. The sequencing input was PBMCs. These receptors all come from a woman aged 35 to 49 in good health and CMV-seronegative.

Points on this clone: This likely comes from a read error, as the CDR3 has no conserved phenylalanine or tryptophan at its end. The chain joins TRBV5-1 to TRBJ1-5; D unclear. CDR1 and CDR2 (germline): SGHRS, YFSETQ. The CDR3 is 14 amino acids. Trimming stripped 4 bases from V and 8 bases from J, with 16 bases between. The CDR3 coding sequence is TGCGCCAGCAGCCTCGGGGAATCCCGGGAGCCCCAGCATCTT. It encodes CASSLGESREPQHL.

V is TRBV6-6 and J is TRBJ2-2, with TRBD1 identical over 9 bases. The CDR3 contains 15 residues. Trimming took 7 bases from V and 5 from J; bases not matched to a gene: 8. Germline V gene sequence: CDR1 MNHNY, CDR2 SVGAGI (reference sequence). In DNA form, the CDR3 reads TGTGCCAGCAACCCCACAGGGGGCGCGACCGGGGAGCTGTTTTTT. Protein sequence: CASNPTGGATGELFF.

The V call is TRBV19, the J call TRBJ1-1; TRBD1 might be the D (5 bases). The CDR3 contains 13 residues. In germline, CDR1 is LNHDA, CDR2 SQIVND (reference sequence). Between the trimmed V and J ends, which lost 5 bases and 1 base, there was a span of 8 bases. DNA for the CDR3: TGTGCCAGTAGTGACCAGGGGAACACTGAAGCTTTCTTT. As protein: CASSDQGNTEAFF.

V usage is TRBV27 and J usage is TRBJ2-1; 10 bases align to TRBD1. The CDR3 has 12 amino acids. Trimming cost V 8 bases and J 6 bases; bases outside gene matches: 1. Germline V gene lookup returns CDR1 MNHEY and CDR2 SMNVEV (reference sequence). The chain's CDR3 is CASWTGGNEQFF. CDR3 nucleotide sequence: TGTGCCAGCTGGACAGGGGGCAATGAGCAGTTCTTC.

The CDR3 sequence: CASSLTGQGNSPLHF. The CDR3 bases are TGTGCCAGCAGCTTAACGGGACAGGGTAATTCACCCCTCCACTTT. This chain joins TRBV7-3 and TRBJ1-6; TRBD1 agrees at 9 bases. V was pared by 0 bases and J by 6 bases, with 0 bases of the junction left unmatched. The CDR3 runs to 15 residues. Germline V gene data show CDR1 as SGHTA and CDR2 as FQGTGA.

V and J are TRBV7-9 and TRBJ1-1, with D uncertain. This CDR3 comprises 14 residues. CDR1 SEHNR and CDR2 FQNEAQ come from the germline V gene (reference sequence). Trimming took 7 bases from V and 0 from J, leaving 12 bases between them. Here the CDR3 reads CASKGLGLNTEAFF. The CDR3 nucleotides read TGTGCCAGCAAAGGTCTAGGTTTGAACACTGAAGCTTTCTTT. The whole variable domain, filled in from reference TRBV7-9 and TRBJ1-1, reads DTGVSQNPRHKITKRGQNVTFRCDPISEHNRLYWYRQTLGQGPEFLTYFQNEAQLEKSRLLSDRFSAERPKGSFSTLEIQRTEQGDSAMYLCASKGLGLNTEAFFGQGTRLTVV.

The chain couples TRBV28 to TRBJ2-2, with TRBD2 matching over 13 bases. From germline, CDR1 is MDHEN and CDR2 SYDVKM. This CDR3 is 16 amino acids long. The ends lost 6 bases at V and 6 bases at J; junction bases unmatched: 7. CDR3 amino acids: CASRIRLAGGSGELFF. Here the CDR3 DNA reads TGTGCCAGCAGGATAAGACTAGCGGGGGGCTCCGGGGAGCTGTTTTTT.

This clone was recorded once. This sequence joins TRBV28 and TRBJ1-3; TRBD1 matches at 10 bases. With V trimmed by 7 bases and J by 4 bases, 7 bases remained unmatched. The CDR3 extends over 15 amino acids. Per germline, CDR1 MDHEN and CDR2 SYDVKM. The CDR3 nucleotides read TGTGCCAGCATCCTAGACAGGGGGCGGGGAAACACCATATATTTT. Protein: CASILDRGRGNTIYF.

The genes are TRBV5-1 and TRBJ1-1; maybe TRBD1 (6 bases). The CDR3 has 14 residues. The germline CDR1 and CDR2 sequences are SGHRS and YFSETQ. Trimming shortened V by 6 bases and J by 0 bases, and 12 bases separated the two germline ends. This CDR3 is CASKSGTMNTEAFF. CDR3 sequence (DNA): TGCGCCAGCAAATCCGGGACAATGAACACTGAAGCTTTCTTT.

This clone occurred once. The chain recombines TRBV20-1 with TRBJ1-1; D gene unclear. Germline loops: CDR1 DFQATT, CDR2 SNEGSKA (reference sequence). This CDR3 is 11 amino acids long. Written as DNA, the CDR3 is TGCAGCGCTTACAGATCGTATGAAGCTTTCTTT. The encoded protein is CSAYRSYEAFF.

The chain uses TRBV5-6 and TRBJ2-1; D is perhaps TRBD1 (6 bases). CDR1 is SGHDT, CDR2 YYEEEE, per germline. The CDR3 consists of 16 residues. Trimming cost V 1 base and J 1 base, with 12 bases left between them. The DNA of the CDR3 is TGTGCCAGCAGCTTGTTGTCAGGACAGTCCTACAATGAGCAGTTCTTC. Its protein product is CASSLLSGQSYNEQFF.

The chain couples TRBV27 to TRBJ2-5, with 9 bases fitting TRBD2. The CDR3 runs 15 residues. From germline, CDR1 is MNHEY and CDR2 SMNVEV (reference sequence). Trimming removed 5 bases from V and 4 bases from J; junction bases left unmatched: 8. The CDR3 coding sequence is TGTGCCAGCAGTGGCGGGGGGGCCGGGGTAGAGACCCAGTACTTC. As protein: CASSGGGAGVETQYF.

The rearrangement joins TRBV5-5 to TRBJ2-1, with TRBD1 identical over 9 bases. The V and J ends lost 4 bases and 4 bases, in that order; junction bases with no gene match: 6. Germline CDR1 is SGHKS and CDR2 is YYEKEE (reference sequence). The CDR3 length is 15 residues. CDR3 DNA: TGTGCCAGCAGCACGGGACAGGGAAATTACAATGAGCAGTTCTTC. Its translation is CASSTGQGNYNEQFF.

This sequence joins TRBV5-1 and TRBJ1-1; the match to TRBD1 covers 8 bases. Germline CDR1 and CDR2: SGHRS and YFSETQ. With 4 bases clipped from V and 1 base from J, the junction kept 9 bases outside the gene matches. There are 16 residues in the CDR3. The CDR3 region is CASSLARTGRNTEAFF. DNA for the CDR3: TGCGCCAGCAGCCTCGCGCGGACAGGGAGGAACACTGAAGCTTTCTTT.

This clone came up a few times. The CDR3 is CASSRGVWDRENTEAFF. Here the CDR3 DNA reads TGCGCCAGCAGCCGGGGAGTTTGGGACAGGGAGAACACTGAAGCTTTCTTT. The chain couples TRBV4-1 to TRBJ1-1, with 9 positions matching TRBD1. The CDR3 length is 17 residues. J lost 1 base, V lost 4 bases, and 10 bases had no gene match. Germline CDR1 is MGHRA and CDR2 is YSYEKL.

This chain joins TRBV25-1 and TRBJ1-5, with a tentative D call TRBD1 (5 bases). This CDR3 is 13 amino acids long. Trimming stripped 4 bases from V and 6 bases from J, with 10 bases between. CDR1 is MGHDK and CDR2 is SYGVNS in the germline V gene. CDR3 coding DNA: TGTGCCAGCAGTGGTCAGGGCGGTCAGCCCCAGCATTTT. Protein: CASSGQGGQPQHF. Supplemented by reference TRBV25-1 and TRBJ1-5, the full variable domain reads EADIYQTPRYLVIGTGKKITLECSQTMGHDKMYWYQQDPGMELHLIHYSYGVNSTEKGDLSSESTVSRIRTEHFPLTLESARPSHTSQYLCASSGQGGQPQHFGDGTRLSIL.

The chain is built from TRBV5-5 and TRBJ1-6; the D is unclear. Trimming removed 3 bases from V and 0 bases from J, with 13 bases in between. The CDR3 covers 17 residues. Per germline, CDR1 SGHKS and CDR2 YYEKEE (reference sequence). CDR3 sequence (DNA): TGTGCCAGCAGCTCTTCGTCCGTTTTCTCCTATAATTCACCCCTCCACTTT. It yields the protein CASSSSSVFSYNSPLHF. The whole variable domain, filled in from reference TRBV5-5 and TRBJ1-6, reads DAGVTQSPTHLIKTRGQQVTLRCSPISGHKSVSWYQQVLGQGPQFIFQYYEKEERGRGNFPDRFSARQFPNYSSELNVNALLLGDSALYLCASSSSSVFSYNSPLHFGNGTRLTVT.

The rearrangement links TRBV18 to TRBJ2-1; 12 bases are a match to TRBD1. Germline CDR1 is KGHSH and CDR2 is LQKENI. J gave up 7 bases and V 0 bases, and 4 bases lay outside the gene matches. This CDR3 region has 16 residues. CDR3 DNA sequence: TGTGCCAGCTCACCACCGGGACAGGGGGCTGTAAATGAGCAGTTCTTC. The encoded protein is CASSPPGQGAVNEQFF.

V and J are TRBV6-6 and TRBJ2-7; 8 positions agree with TRBD1. The V segment lost 5 bases and the J segment 3 bases; nucleotides outside the gene matches: 6. The CDR3 sequence is 14 residues long. Germline V gene sequence: CDR1 MNHNY, CDR2 SVGAGI (reference sequence). In nucleotides, the CDR3 is TGTGCCAGCAGTCGGGACAGGCTCCTCTACGAGCAGTACGTC. Translation: CASSRDRLLYEQYV.

The rearrangement links TRBV16 to TRBJ1-6; 8 bases line up with TRBD1. The germline V gene has CDR1 KGHSY and CDR2 FQNENV. The CDR3 sequence is 17 residues long. V lost 5 bases to trimming and J lost 10 bases; unmatched junction nucleotides: 16. The CDR3 nucleotides read TGTGCCAGCAGCGACACAGGGGGAAGAAGCCTTATATCACCCCTCCACTTT. This codes for CASSDTGGRSLISPLHF.

The chain's CDR3 is CASSQESGRGGTEAFF. The CDR3 DNA sequence: TGTGCCAGCAGCCAAGAGAGCGGCAGGGGCGGCACTGAAGCTTTCTTT. The V gene is TRBV4-2, the J gene TRBJ1-1, with D tentatively TRBD1 (6 bases). Looked up from germline, CDR1 is LGHNA and CDR2 is YNFKEQ. V shed 0 bases and J shed 4 bases, with 15 bases lying between them. The length of the CDR3 is 16 residues.

V gene TRBV9 combines with J gene TRBJ2-3; maybe TRBD2 (5 bases). Trimming cost V 2 bases and J 6 bases, with 7 bases left between them. The CDR3 extends over 12 amino acids. CDR1 is SGDLS and CDR2 is YYNGEE in the germline V gene. CDR3: CASSVERDTQYF. CDR3 in DNA: TGTGCCAGCAGCGTCGAGCGGGATACGCAGTATTTT.

This chain uses TRBV2 with TRBJ1-3; 8 bases match TRBD1. Looked up from germline, CDR1 is SNHLY and CDR2 is FYNNEI. This CDR3 region has 14 residues. With V trimmed by 6 bases and J by 4 bases, 5 bases remained unmatched. CDR3 bases: TGTGCCAGCAGGGAGACAGGGGCAGGAAACACCATATATTTT. Its translation is CASRETGAGNTIYF.

The J gene is TRBJ1-6, the V gene TRBV7-8, with 7 bases aligning to TRBD1. CDR3 length: 16 amino acids. Germline CDR1 SGHVS, CDR2 FQNEAQ. The V segment lost 0 bases and the J segment 10 bases; nucleotides outside the gene matches: 9. In DNA, the CDR3 is TGTGCCAGCAGCTTAGCTGTTGGACAGGTTGGCTCACCCCTCCACTTT. Encoded protein: CASSLAVGQVGSPLHF. Combining the CDR3 with reference TRBV7-8 and TRBJ1-6 gives the whole variable domain GAGVSQSPRYKVAKRGQDVALRCDPISGHVSLFWYQQALGQGPEFLTYFQNEAQLDKSGLPSDRFFAERPEGSVSTLKIQRTQQEDSAVYLCASSLAVGQVGSPLHFGNGTRLTVT.

DNA for the CDR3: TGTGCCAGCTCATCATGGGACAGGGTGAACTATGGCTACACCTTC. This codes for CASSSWDRVNYGYTF. This rearrangement joins TRBV18 to TRBJ1-2; TRBD1 matches at 9 bases. V lost 5 bases to trimming and J lost 2 bases; unmatched junction nucleotides: 6. This CDR3 region has 15 residues. CDR1 and CDR2 (germline): KGHSH, LQKENI. Looking up the rest from reference TRBV18 and TRBJ1-2 gives the full variable domain: NAGVMQNPRHLVRRRGQEARLRCSPMKGHSHVYWYRQLPEEGLKFMVYLQKENIIDESGMPKERFSAEFPKEGPSILRIQQVVRGDSAAYFCASSSWDRVNYGYTFGSGTRLTVV.

V usage is TRBV14 and J usage is TRBJ1-1, with unresolved D. The CDR3 is 13 residues long. In germline, CDR1 is SGHDN, CDR2 FVKESK. With 2 bases removed from V and 0 bases from J, the gap between germline ends came to 4 bases. CDR3 in amino acids: CASSQYLNTEAFF. The DNA for the CDR3 is TGTGCCAGCAGCCAATATCTGAACACTGAAGCTTTCTTT.

The chain uses TRBV14 and TRBJ2-7, with 13 bases lining up with TRBD2. The ends lost 3 bases at V and 6 bases at J; junction bases unmatched: 11. The CDR3 has 17 amino acids. Germline V gene data show CDR1 as SGHDN and CDR2 as FVKESK. The CDR3 protein is CASSHKLAGGSWSEQYF. The CDR3 DNA is TGTGCCAGCAGCCATAAACTAGCGGGGGGGTCCTGGTCCGAGCAGTACTTC. Using reference TRBV14 and TRBJ2-7 for the parts outside the CDR3, the full variable domain is EAGVTQFPSHSVIEKGQTVTLRCDPISGHDNLYWYRRVMGKEIKFLLHFVKESKQDESGMPNNRFLAERTGGTYSTLKVQPAELEDSGVYFCASSHKLAGGSWSEQYFGPGTRLTVT.

This clone appeared a few times. V is TRBV23-1 and J is TRBJ1-5, with 11 bases that match TRBD1. TRBV23-1 is sorted into the ORF group, with uncertain function. V was pared by 1 base and J by 4 bases, with 6 bases of the junction left unmatched. The CDR3 is 17 residues long. CDR3 amino acids: CASSQCYRDRGNQPQHF. Written as DNA, the CDR3 is TGCGCCAGCAGTCAATGTTACCGGGACAGGGGGAATCAGCCCCAGCATTTT.

This clone was observed a handful of times. CDR3 residues: CASSLHREEKLFF. Written as DNA, the CDR3 is TGTGCCAGCAGCTTGCACAGGGAGGAAAAACTGTTTTTT. This chain joins TRBV5-5 and TRBJ1-4; tentatively, D is TRBD1 (6 bases). V lost 1 base and J lost 8, with 9 bases in between. Per germline, CDR1 SGHKS and CDR2 YYEKEE (reference sequence). The CDR3 is 13 residues long.

This clone was recorded once. CDR3 residues: CASSPSYGGVDYGYTF. Written as DNA, the CDR3 is TGTGCCAGCAGTCCCTCGTACGGCGGGGTCGACTATGGCTACACCTTC. This chain connects TRBV27 to TRBJ1-2; no reliable D call. V lost 5 bases to trimming and J lost 3 bases, with 19 bases between them. Germline assignment: CDR1 MNHEY and CDR2 SMNVEV (reference sequence). The CDR3 contains 16 residues.

The chain carries TRBV7-9 and TRBJ2-2; a possible D gene is TRBD2 (5 bases). Looked up from germline, CDR1 is SEHNR and CDR2 is FQNEAQ (reference sequence). Trimming stripped 2 bases from V and 2 bases from J, with 12 bases between. CDR3 length equals 16 residues. The CDR3 region is CASSLKASFNTGELFF. CDR3 DNA: TGTGCCAGCAGCTTAAAGGCTAGCTTTAACACCGGGGAGCTGTTTTTT. Combining the CDR3 with reference TRBV7-9 and TRBJ2-2 gives the whole variable domain DTGVSQNPRHKITKRGQNVTFRCDPISEHNRLYWYRQTLGQGPEFLTYFQNEAQLEKSRLLSDRFSAERPKGSFSTLEIQRTEQGDSAMYLCASSLKASFNTGELFFGEGSRLTVL.

This chain connects TRBV6-1 to TRBJ1-5; D gene uncertain. Germline V CDR1 and CDR2: MNHNS, SASEGT. The CDR3 is 14 residues long. The germline V and J ends were trimmed by 1 base and 3 bases, with 7 bases remaining between them. Here the CDR3 reads CASSEVSVNQPQHF. CDR3 coding DNA: TGTGCCAGCAGTGAAGTTTCCGTCAATCAGCCCCAGCATTTT.